This T cell receptor (beta chain) was retrieved from a study of blood T cell repertoires in COVID-19. The wider study: From the United States, Italy and Spain came samples of acute and convalescent COVID-19. T cells, B-cell-depleted T cells, or PBMCs provided the cDNA or gDNA that served as material.

Original methodology: The assay estimated nucleated cells by amplifying reference gene primers. The table came from immunoSEQ multiplex PCR; TCRdb's copy has only in-frame clones and leaves some out. V and J calls and clone size follow that table, whereas D and trimming were derived from the DNA. The sample carries fewer than 150,000 clones, about 85% recorded once. The CDR3 length is 14 residues. Trimming at V came to 0 bases and at J to 4 bases, leaving 2 bases not matched to a gene. CDR1 MNHEY and CDR2 SVGAGI come from the germline V gene. The material sequenced was peripheral blood. This sequence originates from a human donor in a cohort sampled during active COVID-19. The rearrangement joins TRBV6-5 to TRBJ1-1; 7 bases are a match to TRBD1. The CDR3 bases are TGTGCCAGCAGTTACTCGACAGGGACCACTGAAGCTTTCTTT. Protein sequence: CASSYSTGTTEAFF.